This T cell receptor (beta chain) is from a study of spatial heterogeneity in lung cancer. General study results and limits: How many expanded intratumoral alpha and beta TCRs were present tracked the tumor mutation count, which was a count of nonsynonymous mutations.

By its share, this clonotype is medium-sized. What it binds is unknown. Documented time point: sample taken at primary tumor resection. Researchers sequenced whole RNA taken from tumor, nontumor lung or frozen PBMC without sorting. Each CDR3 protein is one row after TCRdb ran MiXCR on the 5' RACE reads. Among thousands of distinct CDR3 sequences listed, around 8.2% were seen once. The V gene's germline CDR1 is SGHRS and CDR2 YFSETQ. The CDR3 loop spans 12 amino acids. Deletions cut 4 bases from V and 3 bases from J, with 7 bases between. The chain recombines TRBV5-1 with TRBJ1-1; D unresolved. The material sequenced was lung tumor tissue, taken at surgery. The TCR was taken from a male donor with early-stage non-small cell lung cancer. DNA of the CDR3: TGCGCCAGCAGCCTTGGGGACACTGAAGCTTTCTTT. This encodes CASSLGDTEAFF.